This T cell receptor beta chain was captured by sequencing in a study of T-cell memory formation after mild COVID-19. Points from the study as a whole: The main location of contracting CD4+ clones was CM and EM, and that of contracting CD8+ clones was EMRA.

One entry per CDR3 protein results from TCRdb running MiXCR on the 5' RACE reads. The repertoire holds more than 400,000 distinct CDR3 sequences, roughly 18% seen once, with 12% in the top ten. Per the germline V gene, CDR1 is SGHRS and CDR2 is YFSETQ. The CDR3 is 15 amino acids. V was clipped by 6 bases and J by 0 bases, with 16 bases between them. This clonotype was counted only a few times. The antigen remains unidentified. The rearrangement joins TRBV5-1 to TRBJ2-7; tentatively, D is TRBD1 (6 bases). Specimen: PBMCs or a T cell subset sorted from them (not recorded which). The origin of this receptor is an adult woman who had mild COVID-19 (a few samples of this study predate the infection). Cell type and time point are not known. The CDR3 DNA is TGCGCCAGCACCCTTGGTGGGGGCGCCTCCTACGAGCAGTACTTC. Protein product: CASTLGGGASYEQYF. Together with reference TRBV5-1 and TRBJ2-7, the CDR3 gives the full variable domain: KAGVTQTPRYLIKTRGQQVTLSCSPISGHRSVSWYQQTPGQGLQFLFEYFSETQRNKGNFPGRFSGRQFSNSRSEMNVSTLELGDSALYLCASTLGGGASYEQYFGPGTRLTVT.